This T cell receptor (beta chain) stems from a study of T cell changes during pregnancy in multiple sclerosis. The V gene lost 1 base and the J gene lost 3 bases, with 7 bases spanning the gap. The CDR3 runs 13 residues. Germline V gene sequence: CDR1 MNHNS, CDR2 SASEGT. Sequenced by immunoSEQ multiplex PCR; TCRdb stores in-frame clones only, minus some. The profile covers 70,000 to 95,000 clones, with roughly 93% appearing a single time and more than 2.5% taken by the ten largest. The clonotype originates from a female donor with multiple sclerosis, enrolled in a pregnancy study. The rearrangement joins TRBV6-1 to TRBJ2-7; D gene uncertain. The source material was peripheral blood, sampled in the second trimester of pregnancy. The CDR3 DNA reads TGTGCCAGCAGTGAAGTCACCTACTACGAGCAGTACTTC. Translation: CASSEVTYYEQYF.